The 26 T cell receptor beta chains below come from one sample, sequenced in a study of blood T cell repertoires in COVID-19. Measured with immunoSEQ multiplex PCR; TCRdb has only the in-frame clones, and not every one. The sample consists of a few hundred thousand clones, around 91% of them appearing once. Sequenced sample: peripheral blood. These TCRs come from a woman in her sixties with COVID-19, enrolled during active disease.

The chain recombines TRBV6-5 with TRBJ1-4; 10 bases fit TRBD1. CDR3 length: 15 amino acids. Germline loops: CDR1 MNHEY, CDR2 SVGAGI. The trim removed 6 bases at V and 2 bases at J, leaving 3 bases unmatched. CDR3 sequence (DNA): TGTGCCAGCAGATGGGGACAGGGGACTAATGAAAAACTGTTTTTT. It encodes CASRWGQGTNEKLFF.

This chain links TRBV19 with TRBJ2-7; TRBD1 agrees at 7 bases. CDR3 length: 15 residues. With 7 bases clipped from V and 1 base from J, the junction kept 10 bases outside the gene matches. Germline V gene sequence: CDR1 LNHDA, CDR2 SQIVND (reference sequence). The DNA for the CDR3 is TGTGCCAGTATGAGACAGGGCAATATTTCCTACGAGCAGTACTTC. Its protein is CASMRQGNISYEQYF.

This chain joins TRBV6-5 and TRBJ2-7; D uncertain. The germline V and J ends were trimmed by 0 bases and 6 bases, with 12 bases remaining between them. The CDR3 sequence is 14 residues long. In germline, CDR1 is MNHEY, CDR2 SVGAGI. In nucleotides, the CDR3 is TGTGCCAGCAGTTACTCGAATGTCAGATCCGAGCAGTACTTC. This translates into CASSYSNVRSEQYF.

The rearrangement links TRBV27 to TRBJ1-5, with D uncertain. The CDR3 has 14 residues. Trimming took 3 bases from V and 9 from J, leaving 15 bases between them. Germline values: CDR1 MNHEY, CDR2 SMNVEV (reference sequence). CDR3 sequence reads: CASSLSILFGPQHF. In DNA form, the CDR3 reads TGTGCCAGCAGTTTGAGTATCCTTTTTGGGCCCCAGCATTTT.

CDR3 sequence reads: CASSLRAEGVAYEQYF. In DNA, the CDR3 is TGTGCCAGCAGCTTACGAGCTGAAGGGGTAGCCTACGAGCAGTACTTC. This chain links TRBV7-2 with TRBJ2-7; D possibly corresponds to TRBD1 (5 bases). Trimming cost V 2 bases and J 2 bases, with 16 bases left between them. The CDR3 has 16 residues. The V gene's germline CDR1 is SGHTA and CDR2 FQGNSA.

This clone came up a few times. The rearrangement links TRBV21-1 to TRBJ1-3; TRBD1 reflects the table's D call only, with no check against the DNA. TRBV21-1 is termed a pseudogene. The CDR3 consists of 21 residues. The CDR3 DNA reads TGTGCCAGCAGCAAAGATTACTTTGGGCAGAAAGTCAGTAGCTCTGGAAACACCATATATTTT. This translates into CASSKDYFGQKVSSSGNTIYF.

CDR3 region: CASSLSNRGLSSPLHF. DNA of the CDR3: TGCGCCAGCAGCTTAAGTAACAGGGGTCTTAGTTCACCCCTCCACTTT. The rearrangement joins TRBV5-1 to TRBJ1-6, with 7 bases lining up with TRBD1. CDR3 size: 16 residues. In germline, CDR1 is SGHRS, CDR2 YFSETQ. Unmatched junction bases numbered 11, after V lost 2 bases and J lost 9 bases.

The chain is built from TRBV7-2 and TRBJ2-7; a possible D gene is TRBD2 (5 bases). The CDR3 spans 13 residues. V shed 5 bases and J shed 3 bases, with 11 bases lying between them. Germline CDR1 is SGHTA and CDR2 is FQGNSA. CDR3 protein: CASSPRENYEQYF. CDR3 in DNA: TGTGCCAGCAGCCCCCGGGAAAACTACGAGCAGTACTTC. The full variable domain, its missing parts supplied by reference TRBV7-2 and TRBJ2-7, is GAGVSQSPSNKVTEKGKDVELRCDPISGHTALYWYRQSLGQGLEFLIYFQGNSAPDKSGLPSDRFSAERTGGSVSTLTIQRTQQEDSAVYLCASSPRENYEQYFGPGTRLTVT.

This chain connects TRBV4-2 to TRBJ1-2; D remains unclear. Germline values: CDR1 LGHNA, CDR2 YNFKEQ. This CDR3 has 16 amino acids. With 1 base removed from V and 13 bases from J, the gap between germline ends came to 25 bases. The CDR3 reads CASSQATMVEGLSFTF. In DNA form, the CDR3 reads TGTGCCAGCAGCCAAGCTACAATGGTGGAGGGCCTGTCGTTCACCTTC.

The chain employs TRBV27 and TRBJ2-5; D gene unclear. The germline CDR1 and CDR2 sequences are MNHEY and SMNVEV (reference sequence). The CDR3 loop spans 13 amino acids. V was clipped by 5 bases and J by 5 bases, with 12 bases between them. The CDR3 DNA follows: TGTGCCAGCAGTCCTCCGACGCGGGAGACCCAGTACTTC. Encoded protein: CASSPPTRETQYF.

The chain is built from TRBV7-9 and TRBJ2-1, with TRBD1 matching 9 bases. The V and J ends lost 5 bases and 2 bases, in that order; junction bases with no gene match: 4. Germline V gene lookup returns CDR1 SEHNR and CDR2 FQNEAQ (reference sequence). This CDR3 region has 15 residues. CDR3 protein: CASSPTGGTYNEQFF. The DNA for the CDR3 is TGTGCCAGCAGCCCAACAGGGGGCACCTACAATGAGCAGTTCTTC. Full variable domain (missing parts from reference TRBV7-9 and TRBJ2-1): DTGVSQNPRHKITKRGQNVTFRCDPISEHNRLYWYRQTLGQGPEFLTYFQNEAQLEKSRLLSDRFSAERPKGSFSTLEIQRTEQGDSAMYLCASSPTGGTYNEQFFGPGTRLTVL.

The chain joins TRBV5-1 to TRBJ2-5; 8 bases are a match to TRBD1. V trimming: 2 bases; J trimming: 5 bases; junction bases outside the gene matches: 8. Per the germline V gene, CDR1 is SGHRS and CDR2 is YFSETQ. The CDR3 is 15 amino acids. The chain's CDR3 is CASSLGQGSWETQYF. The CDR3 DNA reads TGCGCCAGCAGCTTAGGACAGGGTAGTTGGGAGACCCAGTACTTC. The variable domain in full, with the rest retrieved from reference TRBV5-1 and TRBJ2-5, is KAGVTQTPRYLIKTRGQQVTLSCSPISGHRSVSWYQQTPGQGLQFLFEYFSETQRNKGNFPGRFSGRQFSNSRSEMNVSTLELGDSALYLCASSLGQGSWETQYFGPGTRLLVL.

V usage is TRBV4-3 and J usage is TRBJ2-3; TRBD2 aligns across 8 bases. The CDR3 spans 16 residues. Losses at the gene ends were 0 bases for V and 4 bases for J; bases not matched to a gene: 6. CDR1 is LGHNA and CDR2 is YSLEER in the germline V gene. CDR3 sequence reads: CASSQDMAGLADTQYF. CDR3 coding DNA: TGCGCCAGCAGCCAAGATATGGCGGGACTAGCAGATACGCAGTATTTT.

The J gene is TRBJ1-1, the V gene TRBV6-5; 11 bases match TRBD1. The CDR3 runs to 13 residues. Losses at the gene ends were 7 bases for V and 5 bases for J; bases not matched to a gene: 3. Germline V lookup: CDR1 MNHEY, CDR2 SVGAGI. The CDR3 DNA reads TGTGCCAGCAAGGGACAGGGGGTAACTGAAGCTTTCTTT. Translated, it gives CASKGQGVTEAFF.

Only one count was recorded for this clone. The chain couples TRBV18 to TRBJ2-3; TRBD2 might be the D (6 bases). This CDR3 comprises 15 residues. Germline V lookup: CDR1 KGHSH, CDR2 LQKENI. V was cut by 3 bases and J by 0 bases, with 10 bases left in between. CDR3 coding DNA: TGTGCCAGCTCACCCTCTAGCGAGAGCACAGATACGCAGTATTTT. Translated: CASSPSSESTDTQYF. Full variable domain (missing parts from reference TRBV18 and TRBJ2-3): NAGVMQNPRHLVRRRGQEARLRCSPMKGHSHVYWYRQLPEEGLKFMVYLQKENIIDESGMPKERFSAEFPKEGPSILRIQQVVRGDSAAYFCASSPSSESTDTQYFGPGTRLTVL.

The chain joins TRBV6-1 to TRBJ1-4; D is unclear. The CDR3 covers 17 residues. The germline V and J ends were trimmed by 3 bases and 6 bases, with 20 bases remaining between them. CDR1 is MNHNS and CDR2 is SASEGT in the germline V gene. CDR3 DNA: TGTGCCAGCAGTGAGGTGGTTCTGTGGAGCATCGATGAAAAACTGTTTTTT. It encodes CASSEVVLWSIDEKLFF.

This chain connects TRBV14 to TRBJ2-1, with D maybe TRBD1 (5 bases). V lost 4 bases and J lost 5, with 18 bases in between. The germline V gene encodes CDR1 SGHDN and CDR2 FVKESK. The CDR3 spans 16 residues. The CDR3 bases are TGTGCCAGCAGCCCCAGGGAATTGGCCCTAAACAATGAGCAGTTCTTC. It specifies CASSPRELALNNEQFF. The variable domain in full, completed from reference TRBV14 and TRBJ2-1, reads EAGVTQFPSHSVIEKGQTVTLRCDPISGHDNLYWYRRVMGKEIKFLLHFVKESKQDESGMPNNRFLAERTGGTYSTLKVQPAELEDSGVYFCASSPRELALNNEQFFGPGTRLTVL.

The CDR3 DNA is TGTGCCAGCAGCCCTATATTTGATGCTGAAAAACTGTTTTTT. It translates to CASSPIFDAEKLFF. The chain couples TRBV7-9 to TRBJ1-4; D gene unclear. This CDR3 has 14 residues. Trimming took 5 bases from V and 7 from J, leaving 14 bases between them. Germline CDR1 SEHNR, CDR2 FQNEAQ (reference sequence).

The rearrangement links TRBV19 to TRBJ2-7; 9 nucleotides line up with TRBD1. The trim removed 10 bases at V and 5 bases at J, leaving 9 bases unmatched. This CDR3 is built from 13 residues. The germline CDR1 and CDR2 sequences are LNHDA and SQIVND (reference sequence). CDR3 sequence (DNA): TGTGCCACCTCAACAGGGGGCATCGACGAGCAGTACTTC. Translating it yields CATSTGGIDEQYF. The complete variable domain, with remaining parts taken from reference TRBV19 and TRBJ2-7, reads DGGITQSPKYLFRKEGQNVTLSCEQNLNHDAMYWYRQDPGQGLRLIYYSQIVNDFQKGDIAEGYSVSREKKESFPLTVTSAQKNPTAFYLCATSTGGIDEQYFGPGTRLTVT.

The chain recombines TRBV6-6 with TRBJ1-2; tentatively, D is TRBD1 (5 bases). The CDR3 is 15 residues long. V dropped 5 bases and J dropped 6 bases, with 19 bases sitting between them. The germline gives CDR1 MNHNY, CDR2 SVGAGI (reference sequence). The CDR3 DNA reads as TGTGCCAGCAGTCCCCTTGTCGATACAGGTGATGGCTACACCTTC. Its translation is CASSPLVDTGDGYTF.

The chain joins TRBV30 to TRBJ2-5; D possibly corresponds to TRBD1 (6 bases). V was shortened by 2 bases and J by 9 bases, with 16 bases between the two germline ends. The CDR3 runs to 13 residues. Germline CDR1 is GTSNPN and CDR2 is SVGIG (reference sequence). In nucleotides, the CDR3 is TGTGCCTGGAGTCAAGTCCAGGGGTCAGCCCAGTACTTC. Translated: CAWSQVQGSAQYF.

CDR3 DNA: TGTGCCAGTAGTATTCCCTCGGAGTACACTGAAGCTTTCTTT. Amino acids: CASSIPSEYTEAFF. The chain carries TRBV19 and TRBJ1-1; D not certain. The germline CDR1 and CDR2 sequences are LNHDA and SQIVND (reference sequence). The CDR3 runs to 14 residues. The V gene lost 3 bases and the J gene lost 3 bases, with 11 bases spanning the gap.

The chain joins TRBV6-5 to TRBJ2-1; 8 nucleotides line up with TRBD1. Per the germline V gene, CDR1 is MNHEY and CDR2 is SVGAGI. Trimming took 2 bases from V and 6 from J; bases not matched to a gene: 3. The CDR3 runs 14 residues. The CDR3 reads CASSYQGARNEQFF. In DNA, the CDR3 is TGTGCCAGCAGTTACCAGGGGGCCCGCAATGAGCAGTTCTTC.

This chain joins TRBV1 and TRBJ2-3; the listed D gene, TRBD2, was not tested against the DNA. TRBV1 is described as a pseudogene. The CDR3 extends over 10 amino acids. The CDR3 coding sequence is TGCACCCGCAAGCCAGATACGCAGTATTTT. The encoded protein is CTRKPDTQYF.

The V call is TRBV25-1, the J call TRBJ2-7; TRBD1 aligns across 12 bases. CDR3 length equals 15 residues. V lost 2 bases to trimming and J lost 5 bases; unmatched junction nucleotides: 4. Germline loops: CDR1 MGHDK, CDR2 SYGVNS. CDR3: CASSERGTGGDEQYF. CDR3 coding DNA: TGTGCCAGCAGTGAAAGAGGGACAGGGGGCGACGAGCAGTACTTC.

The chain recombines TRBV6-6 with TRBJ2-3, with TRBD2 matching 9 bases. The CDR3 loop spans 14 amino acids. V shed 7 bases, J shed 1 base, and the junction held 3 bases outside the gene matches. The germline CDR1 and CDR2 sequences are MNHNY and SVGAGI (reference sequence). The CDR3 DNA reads TGTGCCAGCACCCAGCGGGGGGGCACAGATACGCAGTATTTT. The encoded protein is CASTQRGGTDTQYF.